The 21 T cell receptor beta chains below come from one sample, sequenced in a study of blood T cell repertoires in COVID-19. Libraries were prepared by immunoSEQ multiplex PCR; TCRdb keeps only in-frame clonotypes and omits some of them. The data show about 300,000 clones, 85% seen once. Sequencing was done on a sample of peripheral blood. These receptor sequences come from a human donor in a cohort sampled during active COVID-19.

The chain couples TRBV9 to TRBJ2-5; D gene ambiguous. From germline, CDR1 is SGDLS and CDR2 YYNGEE. The CDR3 extends over 14 amino acids. V was shortened by 4 bases and J by 4 bases, with 14 bases between the two germline ends. The CDR3 DNA reads TGTGCCAGCAGCCTAACGGTCGAGCGAGAGACCCAGTACTTC. Amino acid sequence: CASSLTVERETQYF.

The table lists this clone with a few counts. The rearrangement links TRBV9 to TRBJ2-5; D is possibly TRBD1 (6 bases). This CDR3 is built from 14 residues. The germline V gene encodes CDR1 SGDLS and CDR2 YYNGEE. V gave up 1 base and J gave up 4 bases, with 11 bases separating them. The CDR3 protein is CASSVTGIGETQYF. The CDR3 DNA follows: TGTGCCAGCAGCGTAACAGGGATCGGAGAGACCCAGTACTTC.

The rearrangement uses TRBV3-1 (or the pseudogene TRBV3-2) and TRBJ1-1; D unclear. Germline assignment: CDR1 LGHDT and CDR2 YNNKEL (reference sequence). The CDR3 is made up of 13 amino acids. V dropped 5 bases and J dropped 3 bases, with 10 bases sitting between them. CDR3 sequence reads: CASSLSRYTEAFF. CDR3 bases: TGTGCCAGCAGCTTAAGTCGGTACACTGAAGCTTTCTTT.

The V gene is TRBV5-8, the J gene TRBJ1-5, with D tentatively TRBD1 (6 bases). The germline V gene encodes CDR1 SGHTS and CDR2 YDEGEE. The CDR3 loop spans 14 amino acids. V dropped 2 bases and J dropped 3 bases, with 9 bases sitting between them. The CDR3 is CASSLGQPNQPQHF. As DNA, the CDR3 is TGTGCCAGCAGCTTAGGACAGCCCAATCAGCCCCAGCATTTT.

V gene TRBV10-3 combines with J gene TRBJ2-7, with 8 bases that match TRBD1. There are 12 residues in the CDR3. The V segment lost 10 bases and the J segment 5 bases; nucleotides outside the gene matches: 7. Germline-derived CDR1 and CDR2 are ENHRY and SYGVKD. Here the CDR3 DNA reads TGTGCCACCGGACAGGGTACAGACGAGCAGTACTTC. It is translated as CATGQGTDEQYF.

The rearrangement uses TRBV10-3 and TRBJ1-2, with 9 bases matching TRBD1. The CDR3 has 15 residues. CDR1 is ENHRY, CDR2 SYGVKD, per germline. V shed 10 bases, J shed 7 bases, and the junction held 16 bases outside the gene matches. The CDR3 DNA reads TGTGCCACTCTCAACCGGGACAGGGAGTCGGTTGGCTACACCTTC. It is translated as CATLNRDRESVGYTF.

The genes are TRBV19 and TRBJ2-5, with D possibly being TRBD2 (6 bases). With 3 bases removed from V and 1 base from J, the gap between germline ends came to 12 bases. Per germline, CDR1 LNHDA and CDR2 SQIVND (reference sequence). CDR3 length equals 15 residues. The CDR3, as DNA: TGTGCCAGTAGTATCACCCCGGGAGCCCAAGAGACCCAGTACTTC. It specifies CASSITPGAQETQYF.

The CDR3 nucleotides are TGCGCCAGCAGCTTACCTCGTACTAGCGGGGCCCACGAGCAGTACTTC. Protein: CASSLPRTSGAHEQYF. The J gene is TRBJ2-7, the V gene TRBV5-1; 10 nucleotides match TRBD2. Per germline, CDR1 SGHRS and CDR2 YFSETQ. This CDR3 contains 16 residues. V shed 2 bases and J 5 bases; nucleotides not matched to a gene: 10.

This rearrangement joins TRBV9 to TRBJ2-2; D not resolved. The V end was cut by 4 bases, the J end by 2 bases, with 6 bases between. Germline V gene lookup returns CDR1 SGDLS and CDR2 YYNGEE. CDR3 length: 13 amino acids. The CDR3 sequence: CASSTLNTGELFF. The CDR3 DNA follows: TGTGCCAGCAGCACATTAAACACCGGGGAGCTGTTTTTT.

J is TRBJ2-1 and V is TRBV29-1, with 14 bases fitting TRBD2. CDR3 length equals 17 residues. J lost 1 base, V lost 6 bases, and 8 bases had no gene match. Germline CDR1 SQVTM, CDR2 ANQGSEA. The CDR3 is CSVLGTSGSLSYNEQFF. The CDR3 DNA reads TGCAGCGTACTTGGGACTAGCGGGAGCTTATCCTACAATGAGCAGTTCTTC.

The V call is TRBV28, the J call TRBJ2-1; 10 bases are shared with TRBD1. This CDR3 has 13 amino acids. Germline assignment: CDR1 MDHEN and CDR2 SYDVKM. Unmatched junction bases numbered 6, after V lost 10 bases and J lost 6 bases. In DNA form, the CDR3 reads TGTGCCACCCGCCGGACAGGGGGCAATGAGCAGTTCTTC. Translating gives CATRRTGGNEQFF.

This chain connects TRBV29-1 to TRBJ2-7, with D uncertain. The CDR3 runs to 12 residues. Trimming left V 4 bases short and J 0 bases short, with 7 bases between. Germline V CDR1 and CDR2: SQVTM, ANQGSEA. The CDR3 reads CSVAPSSYEQYF. The CDR3 DNA reads as TGCAGCGTTGCGCCCAGCTCCTACGAGCAGTACTTC.

This clone was observed at least ten times. This chain links TRBV24-1 with TRBJ1-2; D not certain. Germline CDR1 and CDR2: KGHDR and SFDVKD. The V end lost 12 bases, the J end lost 6 bases, and 10 bases lay between the germline ends. CDR3 size: 10 residues. CDR3 in amino acids: CAVSMDGYTF. The CDR3 DNA follows: TGTGCCGTATCTATGGATGGCTACACCTTC.

This chain links TRBV18 with TRBJ2-3; 7 bases fit TRBD1. The CDR3 covers 14 residues. Trimming cost V 5 bases and J 5 bases; bases outside gene matches: 7. Germline V CDR1 and CDR2: KGHSH, LQKENI. The CDR3 region has the DNA TGTGCCAGCTCATCGGGACAGACCGTAGATACGCAGTATTTT. Its protein is CASSSGQTVDTQYF.

The gene calls are TRBV7-9 and TRBJ2-5, with TRBD2 as a possible D gene (5 bases). The germline V gene has CDR1 SEHNR and CDR2 FQNEAQ (reference sequence). Trimming took off 3 bases at V and 3 bases at J, with 8 bases between the two ends. The CDR3 is 13 residues long. CDR3 protein: CASSFGIEETQYF. The CDR3 coding sequence is TGTGCCAGCAGCTTCGGGATCGAAGAGACCCAGTACTTC.

The chain uses TRBV19 and TRBJ1-6; D not resolved. The CDR3 has 15 residues. Trimming removed 6 bases at V and 9 bases at J, with 18 bases between. Germline CDR1 LNHDA, CDR2 SQIVND (reference sequence). CDR3: CASSTGPPGSSPLHF. Written as DNA, the CDR3 is TGTGCCAGTAGCACTGGACCACCGGGGAGTTCACCCCTCCACTTT.

V is TRBV2 and J is TRBJ2-7; 10 nucleotides match TRBD2. Germline values: CDR1 SNHLY, CDR2 FYNNEI. Trimming removed 5 bases from V and 6 bases from J; junction bases left unmatched: 7. The CDR3 consists of 14 residues. The CDR3 spells CASSLTSGISEQYF. CDR3 nucleotide sequence: TGTGCCAGCAGTCTTACTAGCGGGATAAGCGAGCAGTACTTC.

The chain carries TRBV18 and TRBJ1-5; 11 bases line up with TRBD1. The V gene's germline CDR1 is KGHSH and CDR2 LQKENI. V was clipped by 4 bases and J by 7 bases; unmatched bases: 9. CDR3 size: 16 residues. The CDR3 reads CASSLLGQGARQPQHF. CDR3 bases: TGTGCCAGCTCACTGCTAGGACAGGGGGCAAGACAGCCCCAGCATTTT.

The sample holds one count of this clone. The rearrangement links TRBV27 to TRBJ1-6; 10 bases match TRBD1. The CDR3 runs 18 residues. Per the germline V gene, CDR1 is MNHEY and CDR2 is SMNVEV (reference sequence). J lost 13 bases, V lost 6 bases, and 21 bases had no gene match. The CDR3 spells CASSPRAGNRDRGDPLHF. In nucleotides, the CDR3 is TGTGCCAGCAGCCCCCGAGCCGGCAACCGGGACAGGGGAGATCCCCTCCACTTT.

The rearrangement uses TRBV18 and TRBJ2-1, with 7 bases fitting TRBD2. CDR3 length equals 17 residues. CDR1 is KGHSH, CDR2 LQKENI, per germline. The V gene end was trimmed by 4 bases and the J gene end by 7 bases; junction bases not matched to a gene: 16. The DNA of the CDR3 is TGTGCCAGCTCACAACGGGCGAAGGGTGCGGGAGCTAATGAGCAGTTCTTC. As protein: CASSQRAKGAGANEQFF.

This rearrangement joins TRBV3-1 (or the pseudogene TRBV3-2) to TRBJ1-4; D might be TRBD1 (5 bases). Trimming took 4 bases from V and 10 from J, leaving 16 bases between them. This CDR3 has 14 amino acids. Germline V gene lookup returns CDR1 LGHDT and CDR2 YNNKEL (reference sequence). The CDR3 sequence: CASSRKQLRGKLFF. Here the CDR3 DNA reads TGTGCCAGCAGCCGAAAACAACTAAGGGGAAAACTGTTTTTT.